The 30 T cell receptor beta chains below were found in one sample sequenced in a study of blood T cell repertoires in COVID-19 (TCRdb year 2020). Receptor libraries were prepared by the immunoSEQ multiplex PCR assay. In TCRdb, the immuneACCESS table is reduced to in-frame sequences with V and J assigned. These tables do not hold every clone; where another copy was compared, an unresolved V gene accounts for under half, and the others remain unexplained. The sample table records roughly 380,000 clones; approximately 90% of these occur just once. The ten most abundant clones make up about 1.4% of the sample. Sequenced sample: peripheral blood. The receptors stem from a woman aged 40 to 55 with COVID-19, enrolled during active disease.

On this clone: The same CDR3 arises from other DNA sequences in this sample as well. J is TRBJ1-5 and V is TRBV19; a weak D match, TRBD1 (5 bases). The germline gives CDR1 LNHDA, CDR2 SQIVND (reference sequence). The germline V and J ends were trimmed by 5 bases and 0 bases, with 8 bases remaining between them. The CDR3 is 14 residues long. CDR3 amino acids: CASSFRDSNQPQHF. As DNA, the CDR3 is TGTGCCAGTAGTTTCAGGGATAGCAATCAGCCCCAGCATTTT.

The J gene is TRBJ1-2, the V gene TRBV18; 8 bases fit TRBD1. The germline gives CDR1 KGHSH, CDR2 LQKENI. Trimming cost V 2 bases and J 4 bases; bases outside gene matches: 3. This CDR3 spans 14 amino acids. The CDR3, as DNA: TGTGCCAGCTCACCAGAGGACAGGGCCTATGGCTACACCTTC. Its translation is CASSPEDRAYGYTF.

In this sample, this clone turned up once. The V call is TRBV4-1, the J call TRBJ1-5; 7 bases are shared with TRBD1. After removal of 5 bases from V and 0 bases from J, the junction contained 4 bases not matched to a gene. The length of the CDR3 is 15 residues. The germline gives CDR1 MGHRA, CDR2 YSYEKL. This chain's CDR3 is CASSYGQASNQPQHF. CDR3 DNA: TGCGCCAGCAGCTACGGACAGGCTAGCAATCAGCCCCAGCATTTT.

The chain recombines TRBV11-1 with TRBJ1-4; the match to TRBD1 covers 8 bases. Germline V gene sequence: CDR1 SGHAT, CDR2 FQDESV (reference sequence). CDR3 size: 14 residues. The V segment lost 4 bases and the J segment 4 bases; nucleotides outside the gene matches: 2. The CDR3 coding sequence is TGTGCCAGCAGCTCGGACAGGGATAATGAAAAACTGTTTTTT. Translated: CASSSDRDNEKLFF.

The chain combines TRBV7-9 with TRBJ1-3; D gene uncertain. The V and J ends lost 5 bases and 8 bases respectively, with 10 bases between them. This CDR3 has 12 amino acids. Germline CDR1 reads SEHNR; CDR2 reads FQNEAQ (reference sequence). The CDR3 sequence: CASSRLEDTIYF. The DNA for the CDR3 is TGTGCCAGCAGCCGGCTTGAGGACACCATATATTTT.

The J gene is TRBJ1-5, the V gene TRBV6-2 or TRBV6-3, with D possibly TRBD1 on 5 matching bases. CDR3 length equals 14 residues. Germline CDR1 MNHEY, CDR2 SVGEGT. V lost 3 bases and J 7 bases, leaving 13 bases between the germline ends. The DNA of the CDR3 is TGTGCCAGCAGTTATTCGCAGGGTCGACAGCCCCAGCATTTT. It codes for CASSYSQGRQPQHF.

The chain combines TRBV27 with TRBJ2-6, with 11 bases lining up with TRBD1. This CDR3 has 17 amino acids. The germline V gene encodes CDR1 MNHEY and CDR2 SMNVEV (reference sequence). V gave up 2 bases and J gave up 3 bases; unmatched junction bases: 3. The DNA of the CDR3 is TGTGCCAGCAGTTTAAGGGACAGGGGGAGTGGGGCCAACGTCCTGACTTTC. Encoded protein: CASSLRDRGSGANVLTF.

The J gene is TRBJ1-6, the V gene TRBV27, with D perhaps matching TRBD1 (5 bases). Germline CDR1 and CDR2: MNHEY and SMNVEV (reference sequence). V was shortened by 3 bases and J by 7 bases, with 16 bases between the two germline ends. There are 16 residues in the CDR3. Here the CDR3 reads CASSFLGLKMNSPLHF. The CDR3 DNA reads TGTGCCAGCAGTTTTTTGGGACTGAAGATGAATTCACCCCTCCACTTT.

The sample holds a few counts of this clone. The CDR3 DNA is TGTGCCAGCAGCCCGACTAGCGGGGCTAGCACAGATACGCAGTATTTT. Encoded protein: CASSPTSGASTDTQYF. This sequence joins TRBV9 and TRBJ2-3, with 11 bases identical to TRBD2. The ends lost 4 bases at V and 0 bases at J; junction bases unmatched: 4. The CDR3 is made up of 16 amino acids. CDR1 and CDR2 (germline): SGDLS, YYNGEE. Drawing the rest from reference TRBV9 and TRBJ2-3, the complete variable domain is DSGVTQTPKHLITATGQRVTLRCSPRSGDLSVYWYQQSLDQGLQFLIQYYNGEERAKGNILERFSAQQFPDLHSELNLSSLELGDSALYFCASSPTSGASTDTQYFGPGTRLTVL.

The V gene is TRBV5-1, the J gene TRBJ2-7, with TRBD1 matching 9 bases. The CDR3 is 15 residues long. Germline lookup yields CDR1 SGHRS and CDR2 YFSETQ. V gave up 5 bases and J gave up 2 bases; unmatched junction bases: 8. DNA for the CDR3: TGCGCCAGCAGGGGTGGGACAGGGAGCACCTACGAGCAGTACTTC. This translates into CASRGGTGSTYEQYF.

V gene TRBV6-5 combines with J gene TRBJ2-5; D possibly corresponds to TRBD2 (7 bases). Trimming stripped 7 bases from V and 5 bases from J, with 17 bases between. This CDR3 comprises 14 residues. Germline loops: CDR1 MNHEY, CDR2 SVGAGI. CDR3 bases: TGTGCCAGCACCTACGGGGGGCCGTGGGAGACCCAGTACTTC. It translates to CASTYGGPWETQYF.

The chain combines TRBV7-2 with TRBJ2-3; D unclear. This CDR3 is 18 amino acids long. Trimming pared 5 bases from V and 2 bases from J, leaving 23 bases between. Per germline, CDR1 SGHTA and CDR2 FQGNSA. In DNA form, the CDR3 reads TGTGCCAGCAGCCCTCAAGTGCCCCTAGGCCTCTCCACAGATACGCAGTATTTT. Its protein is CASSPQVPLGLSTDTQYF.

The chain carries TRBV27 and TRBJ2-1; possibly TRBD2 for D (6 bases). The CDR3 covers 14 residues. The germline V gene has CDR1 MNHEY and CDR2 SMNVEV (reference sequence). The V end lost 11 bases, the J end lost 3 bases, and 17 bases lay between the germline ends. CDR3 protein: CARISGEDYNEQFF. The CDR3 DNA reads as TGTGCCCGCATTTCGGGGGAGGACTACAATGAGCAGTTCTTC.

The rearrangement links TRBV7-2 to TRBJ2-5, with 11 bases identical to TRBD1. Germline values: CDR1 SGHTA, CDR2 FQGNSA. V lost 4 bases, J lost 4 bases, and 5 bases stayed unmatched. The CDR3 totals 15 residues. For the CDR3, the DNA is TGTGCCAGCAGCTCGGACAGGGGGCGCGCAGAGACCCAGTACTTC. It is translated as CASSSDRGRAETQYF. Full variable domain (rest looked up from reference TRBV7-2 and TRBJ2-5): GAGVSQSPSNKVTEKGKDVELRCDPISGHTALYWYRQSLGQGLEFLIYFQGNSAPDKSGLPSDRFSAERTGGSVSTLTIQRTQQEDSAVYLCASSSDRGRAETQYFGPGTRLLVL.

The genes are TRBV5-4 and TRBJ2-1; 13 bases match TRBD2. Germline V lookup: CDR1 SGHNT, CDR2 YYREEE (reference sequence). The V segment lost 3 bases and the J segment 11 bases; nucleotides outside the gene matches: 5. CDR3 length equals 14 residues. CDR3 amino acids: CASSSRTSGGQQFF. The CDR3 DNA reads TGTGCCAGCAGCTCTCGGACTAGCGGGGGCCAGCAGTTCTTC.

The rearrangement joins TRBV27 to TRBJ1-1; D may be TRBD1 (6 bases). Trimming stripped 2 bases from V and 0 bases from J, with 13 bases between. The CDR3 runs to 16 residues. Germline CDR1 reads MNHEY; CDR2 reads SMNVEV (reference sequence). Written as DNA, the CDR3 is TGTGCCAGCAGTTTAATGACAGGAAGGATGAACACTGAAGCTTTCTTT. As protein: CASSLMTGRMNTEAFF.

The chain joins TRBV29-1 to TRBJ1-1; 7 bases fit TRBD1. Germline CDR1 SQVTM, CDR2 ANQGSEA. The ends lost 4 bases at V and 0 bases at J; junction bases unmatched: 8. CDR3 size: 15 residues. In nucleotides, the CDR3 is TGCAGCGTTGGCCAAGACAGGGTCTTGAACACTGAAGCTTTCTTT. It translates to CSVGQDRVLNTEAFF.

This chain uses TRBV11-1 with TRBJ1-1; D unclear. Trimming took off 3 bases at V and 2 bases at J, with 7 bases between the two ends. The CDR3 sequence is 13 residues long. Germline V gene sequence: CDR1 SGHAT, CDR2 FQDESV (reference sequence). In nucleotides, the CDR3 is TGTGCCAGCAGCTTCGGGATAAACACTGAAGCTTTCTTT. Protein: CASSFGINTEAFF.

The chain recombines TRBV27 with TRBJ2-1; tentatively, D is TRBD1 (5 bases). Trimming left V 5 bases short and J 7 bases short, with 6 bases between. Per germline, CDR1 MNHEY and CDR2 SMNVEV (reference sequence). The CDR3 extends over 11 amino acids. CDR3 coding DNA: TGTGCCAGCAGTCCAGGGAATGAGCAGTTCTTC. It codes for CASSPGNEQFF.

The chain links TRBV4-3 to TRBJ1-3, with D maybe TRBD1 (5 bases). V was pared by 1 base and J by 6 bases, with 19 bases between. Looked up from germline, CDR1 is LGHNA and CDR2 is YSLEER. This CDR3 has 17 residues. CDR3 sequence: CASSQGQLYPLQNTIYF. In DNA, the CDR3 is TGCGCCAGCAGCCAAGGACAGCTTTATCCCCTGCAAAACACCATATATTTT.

The genes are TRBV6-6 and TRBJ2-2; D remains ambiguous. Germline assignment: CDR1 MNHNY and CDR2 SVGAGI (reference sequence). V was cut by 7 bases and J by 6 bases, with 12 bases left in between. The CDR3 extends over 13 amino acids. CDR3 residues: CASTYLLPGELFF. CDR3 coding DNA: TGTGCCAGCACGTATTTACTCCCCGGGGAGCTGTTTTTT.

DNA of the CDR3: TGTGCCAGCAGCTTAGCGACAGGGGCCTACAATGAGCAGTTCTTC. As protein: CASSLATGAYNEQFF. The genes are TRBV11-3 and TRBJ2-1; TRBD1 agrees at 8 bases. Germline loops: CDR1 SGHNT, CDR2 YENEEA. The trim removed 1 base at V and 2 bases at J, leaving 1 base unmatched. This CDR3 region has 15 residues.

In this sample, this clone turned up a few times. The chain joins TRBV5-4 to TRBJ1-1, with TRBD1 identical over 7 bases. Germline values: CDR1 SGHNT, CDR2 YYREEE (reference sequence). This CDR3 region has 13 residues. The junction had 5 bases not matched to a gene; V was cut back by 2 bases and J by 7 bases. CDR3 DNA: TGTGCCAGCAGCTTCTGGGACAGTCGTGAAGCTTTCTTT. Translation gives CASSFWDSREAFF.

J is TRBJ1-1 and V is TRBV10-3, with D perhaps TRBD1 (5 bases). The CDR3 contains 13 residues. Germline CDR1 reads ENHRY; CDR2 reads SYGVKD. The germline V and J ends were trimmed by 10 bases and 2 bases, with 14 bases remaining between them. Written as DNA, the CDR3 is TGTGCCACCCAAGACGGGGGAAACACTGAAGCTTTCTTT. This translates into CATQDGGNTEAFF.

The genes are TRBV4-1 and TRBJ1-2, with TRBD1 matching 8 bases. Germline lookup yields CDR1 MGHRA and CDR2 YSYEKL. This CDR3 region has 17 residues. Losses at the gene ends were 4 bases for V and 5 bases for J; bases not matched to a gene: 15. CDR3: CASSLLDSTGDVYGYTF. The DNA of the CDR3 is TGCGCCAGCAGCCTATTAGACTCGACAGGGGATGTTTATGGCTACACCTTC.

V is TRBV9 and J is TRBJ2-1; D is perhaps TRBD2 (6 bases). Germline V CDR1 and CDR2: SGDLS, YYNGEE. V was trimmed by 4 bases and J by 0 bases, leaving 11 bases between them. This CDR3 comprises 15 residues. CDR3 sequence: CASSTRGLSYNEQFF. The CDR3 region has the DNA TGTGCCAGCAGCACGCGGGGTCTCTCCTACAATGAGCAGTTCTTC. The whole variable domain, filled in from reference TRBV9 and TRBJ2-1, reads DSGVTQTPKHLITATGQRVTLRCSPRSGDLSVYWYQQSLDQGLQFLIQYYNGEERAKGNILERFSAQQFPDLHSELNLSSLELGDSALYFCASSTRGLSYNEQFFGPGTRLTVL.

The V gene is TRBV5-1, the J gene TRBJ1-3; D is undetermined. Trimming removed 4 bases from V and 2 bases from J, with 7 bases in between. CDR3 length equals 13 residues. Germline CDR1 is SGHRS and CDR2 is YFSETQ. The CDR3 is CASSPRPGNTIYF. CDR3 nucleotide sequence: TGCGCCAGCAGCCCCAGGCCTGGAAACACCATATATTTT.

This clone was detected a few times. The gene calls are TRBV7-2 and TRBJ2-3; TRBD2 aligns across 11 bases. CDR1 SGHTA and CDR2 FQGNSA come from the germline V gene. The V and J ends lost 5 bases and 1 base, in that order; junction bases with no gene match: 8. The CDR3 sequence is 17 residues long. The CDR3 bases are TGTGCCAGCAGCCCAACTAGCGGGGGTCCCCGCACAGATACGCAGTATTTT. Protein: CASSPTSGGPRTDTQYF.

The chain has TRBV7-9 and TRBJ1-5, with a tentative D call TRBD1 (5 bases). The CDR3 sequence is 13 residues long. V was pared by 5 bases and J by 5 bases, with 10 bases between. CDR1 SEHNR and CDR2 FQNEAQ come from the germline V gene (reference sequence). DNA of the CDR3: TGTGCCAGCAGCCTATGGGGGGATCAGCCCCAGCATTTT. It translates to CASSLWGDQPQHF.

This clone was counted at least ten times. The rearrangement uses TRBV2 and TRBJ2-7, with D perhaps TRBD1 (6 bases). Trimming took 6 bases from V and 1 from J, leaving 10 bases between them. CDR3 size: 13 residues. CDR1 SNHLY and CDR2 FYNNEI come from the germline V gene. The CDR3 region is CASRGGQSYEQYF. The DNA for the CDR3 is TGTGCCAGCAGGGGTGGACAGTCCTACGAGCAGTACTTC.